One sample yielded the 28 T cell receptor beta chains listed below, sequenced in a study of beta chain features in type 1 diabetes. Expressed TCRB transcripts were sequenced after all isolated RNA was converted to cDNA. Sequencing was performed with immunoSEQ multiplex PCR; in TCRdb, only in-frame clones are kept and a portion is missing. The table has 200,000 to 250,000 clones, approximately 11% seen once. The sample comprised central memory CD4+ T cells from blood. These TCRs come from a man in his late teens or twenties in good health.

The rearrangement joins TRBV7-3 to TRBJ1-5, with D maybe TRBD1 (5 bases). CDR1 and CDR2 (germline): SGHTA, FQGTGA. Trimming shortened V by 3 bases and J by 3 bases, and 6 bases separated the two germline ends. The CDR3 runs to 13 residues. As DNA, the CDR3 is TGTGCCAGCAGCTTGGGGCCCAATCAGCCCCAGCATTTT. Protein sequence: CASSLGPNQPQHF.

The rearrangement uses TRBV6-1 and TRBJ2-1, with D unresolved. With 1 base removed from V and 8 bases from J, the gap between germline ends came to 12 bases. CDR3 length: 14 residues. Per the germline V gene, CDR1 is MNHNS and CDR2 is SASEGT. The CDR3 DNA reads as TGTGCCAGCAGTGAAGGGGTTTGGGGTGATGAGCAGTTCTTC. Amino acid sequence: CASSEGVWGDEQFF.

This clone was observed a handful of times. One end of the junction fails to match germline, which may point to a read error. This chain connects TRBV14 to TRBJ1-1, with D unresolved. Germline V gene sequence: CDR1 SGHDN, CDR2 FVKESK. This CDR3 is built from 15 residues. The CDR3 nucleotides read TGTGCCCGCAGCCAAGCAGGCGCGGTCCACACTGAAGCTTTCTTT. Amino acid sequence: CARSQAGAVHTEAFF. Full variable domain (missing parts from reference TRBV14 and TRBJ1-1): EAGVTQFPSHSVIEKGQTVTLRCDPISGHDNLYWYRRVMGKEIKFLLHFVKESKQDESGMPNNRFLAERTGGTYSTLKVQPAELEDSGVYFCARSQAGAVHTEAFFGQGTRLTVV.

The chain is built from TRBV5-1 and TRBJ2-3; no reliable D call. The V and J ends lost 2 bases and 6 bases respectively, with 4 bases between them. The CDR3 extends over 11 amino acids. Germline-derived CDR1 and CDR2 are SGHRS and YFSETQ. The CDR3 nucleotides read TGCGCCAGCAGCTTATTTGATACGCAGTATTTT. Protein product: CASSLFDTQYF.

This clone was seen a few times. The V call is TRBV29-1, the J call TRBJ2-3; 14 positions match TRBD2. CDR1 SQVTM and CDR2 ANQGSEA come from the germline V gene. This CDR3 contains 15 residues. After removal of 8 bases from V and 4 bases from J, the junction contained 8 bases not matched to a gene. Here the CDR3 reads CSLLGTSGSPDTQYF. DNA for the CDR3: TGCAGCCTACTGGGGACTAGCGGGAGTCCAGATACGCAGTATTTT.

This clone was seen only a few times. This chain links TRBV5-1 with TRBJ2-2; D is unclear. Germline CDR1 reads SGHRS; CDR2 reads YFSETQ. The CDR3 length is 13 residues. Trimming took off 7 bases at V and 7 bases at J, with 14 bases between the two ends. Here the CDR3 reads CASASRTGGELFF. The CDR3 DNA reads as TGCGCCAGCGCATCCCGTACGGGCGGGGAGCTGTTTTTT.

The V gene is TRBV29-1, the J gene TRBJ2-7, with no clear D. Germline CDR1 reads SQVTM; CDR2 reads ANQGSEA. Trimming pared 7 bases from V and 4 bases from J, leaving 11 bases between. The CDR3 totals 11 residues. The CDR3 nucleotides are TGCAGCGCTGGTCAGGATTACGAGCAGTACTTC. Residues: CSAGQDYEQYF.

This clone was counted a few times. The genes are TRBV5-4 and TRBJ2-2, with 9 bases matching TRBD2. Germline CDR1 reads SGHNT; CDR2 reads YYREEE (reference sequence). This CDR3 comprises 18 residues. V trimming: 4 bases; J trimming: 7 bases; junction bases outside the gene matches: 17. CDR3 sequence: CASSAGGRAGGLSGELFF. The CDR3 DNA reads TGTGCCAGCAGCGCCGGGGGACGCGCGGGAGGGCTTAGCGGGGAGCTGTTTTTT.

The V gene is TRBV5-4, the J gene TRBJ2-6; D might be TRBD1 (5 bases). The V and J ends lost 4 bases and 0 bases respectively, with 11 bases between them. The CDR3 runs to 16 residues. Germline V gene data show CDR1 as SGHNT and CDR2 as YYREEE (reference sequence). The CDR3 reads CASSRQGNSGANVLTF. The CDR3 nucleotides read TGTGCCAGCAGCCGGCAGGGAAACTCTGGGGCCAACGTCCTGACTTTC.

The genes are TRBV14 and TRBJ2-1; 10 positions agree with TRBD2. The ends lost 4 bases at V and 4 bases at J; junction bases unmatched: 19. The CDR3 totals 20 residues. In germline, CDR1 is SGHDN, CDR2 FVKESK. The CDR3 nucleotides are TGTGCCAGCAGCCGTGGGCGGCTAGCGGGAGATAAATCGTGGTACAATGAGCAGTTCTTC. Encoded protein: CASSRGRLAGDKSWYNEQFF.

The chain has TRBV9 and TRBJ1-1; no definite D call. The V end lost 0 bases, the J end lost 6 bases, and 9 bases lay between the germline ends. Germline values: CDR1 SGDLS, CDR2 YYNGEE. The CDR3 is 13 amino acids. The CDR3 region has the DNA TGTGCCAGCAGCGTAGGAGTAGCCTCTGAAGCTTTCTTT. Translating gives CASSVGVASEAFF. The full variable domain, rest sourced from reference TRBV9 and TRBJ1-1, is DSGVTQTPKHLITATGQRVTLRCSPRSGDLSVYWYQQSLDQGLQFLIQYYNGEERAKGNILERFSAQQFPDLHSELNLSSLELGDSALYFCASSVGVASEAFFGQGTRLTVV.

This clone was seen many times. CDR3 DNA sequence: TGTGCCATCAGACCGCCCTCTGGAAACACCATATATTTT. Its protein product is CAIRPPSGNTIYF. The chain employs TRBV10-3 and TRBJ1-3; D not certain. The CDR3 runs to 13 residues. V was clipped by 6 bases and J by 0 bases, with 6 bases between them. The germline V gene encodes CDR1 ENHRY and CDR2 SYGVKD.

The table lists this clone with a few counts. The V call is TRBV7-8, the J call TRBJ2-1; 9 positions match TRBD2. The V gene's germline CDR1 is SGHVS and CDR2 FQNEAQ. Trimming took 8 bases from V and 7 from J; bases not matched to a gene: 18. The CDR3 is 17 amino acids. In DNA, the CDR3 is TGTGCCAGCCAAAGGGGGGTAACTAGCGGGTCACCTAATGAGCAGTTCTTC. Amino acid sequence: CASQRGVTSGSPNEQFF.

The chain joins TRBV6-6 to TRBJ2-1, with no clear D. Trimming removed 2 bases at V and 7 bases at J, with 15 bases between. Looked up from germline, CDR1 is MNHNY and CDR2 is SVGAGI (reference sequence). There are 15 residues in the CDR3. The CDR3 coding sequence is TGTGCCAGCAGTTACAGTCCAGACACCACGAATGAGCAGTTCTTC. Protein sequence: CASSYSPDTTNEQFF.

This chain joins TRBV29-1 and TRBJ1-2, with TRBD1 as a possible D gene (5 bases). V dropped 4 bases and J dropped 7 bases, with 13 bases sitting between them. This CDR3 contains 12 residues. In germline, CDR1 is SQVTM, CDR2 ANQGSEA. In nucleotides, the CDR3 is TGCAGCGTTGGCGCCAGGGAGGCTGGCTACACCTTC. Amino acids: CSVGAREAGYTF.

A few counts support this clone. The chain carries TRBV29-1 and TRBJ2-5; D ambiguous. Trimming shortened V by 4 bases and J by 0 bases, and 9 bases separated the two germline ends. CDR1 is SQVTM, CDR2 ANQGSEA, per germline. The CDR3 sequence is 13 residues long. The CDR3 nucleotides are TGCAGCGTTGCCCTCCGGGACCAAGAGACCCAGTACTTC. It is translated as CSVALRDQETQYF. Variable domain in full (rest from reference TRBV29-1 and TRBJ2-5): SAVISQKPSRDICQRGTSLTIQCQVDSQVTMMFWYRQQPGQSLTLIATANQGSEATYESGFVIDKFPISRPNLTFSTLTVSNMSPEDSSIYLCSVALRDQETQYFGPGTRLLVL.

This clone has more than one count but fewer than ten. V is TRBV2 and J is TRBJ2-7; 7 bases are a match to TRBD2. With V trimmed by 6 bases and J by 5 bases, 13 bases remained unmatched. CDR1 and CDR2 from the germline V gene are SNHLY and FYNNEI. This CDR3 has 15 amino acids. In DNA form, the CDR3 reads TGTGCCAGCAGGCCCGCTAGCGGTATGTACCACGAGCAGTACTTC. Protein: CASRPASGMYHEQYF.

The CDR3 sequence: CASSKESVGQPYNEQFF. In DNA, the CDR3 is TGTGCCAGCAGCAAAGAAAGTGTAGGACAGCCCTACAATGAGCAGTTCTTC. This sequence joins TRBV21-1 and TRBJ2-1; the table's TRBD1 call for D was not verified on the DNA. TRBV21-1 represents a pseudogene. The CDR3 loop spans 17 amino acids.

This clone was seen only a few times. V and J are TRBV9 and TRBJ2-1; 8 positions agree with TRBD2. This CDR3 is 15 amino acids long. Germline V gene sequence: CDR1 SGDLS, CDR2 YYNGEE. With V trimmed by 0 bases and J by 4 bases, 3 bases remained unmatched. The CDR3 bases are TGTGCCAGCAGCGTAGTAACTAGCGGATACAATGAGCAGTTCTTC. This codes for CASSVVTSGYNEQFF.

The chain combines TRBV12-5 with TRBJ2-7; D gene ambiguous. The CDR3 spans 12 residues. The V gene lost 0 bases and the J gene lost 7 bases, with 7 bases spanning the gap. Germline assignment: CDR1 LGHNT and CDR2 FRNRAP. The CDR3: CASGLVQREQYF. The CDR3 DNA sequence: TGTGCTAGTGGTTTGGTACAGAGGGAGCAGTACTTC.

This clone occurred a few times. V and J are TRBV28 and TRBJ1-1, with 9 nucleotides matching TRBD1. The junction had 10 bases not matched to a gene; V was cut back by 6 bases and J by 5 bases. The V gene's germline CDR1 is MDHEN and CDR2 SYDVKM. The CDR3 runs to 15 residues. The CDR3 protein is CASSDRDRVRTEAFF. For the CDR3, the DNA is TGTGCCAGCAGCGACCGGGACAGGGTTCGGACTGAAGCTTTCTTT. Using reference TRBV28 and TRBJ1-1 for the parts outside the CDR3, the full variable domain is DVKVTQSSRYLVKRTGEKVFLECVQDMDHENMFWYRQDPGLGLRLIYFSYDVKMKEKGDIPEGYSVSREKKERFSLILESASTNQTSMYLCASSDRDRVRTEAFFGQGTRLTVV.

There are many counts of this clone. Distinct nucleotide sequences in the sample also encode this CDR3. The rearrangement uses TRBV7-3 and TRBJ2-3, with a possible D match to TRBD2 (5 bases). This CDR3 is 14 amino acids long. Germline V gene sequence: CDR1 SGHTA, CDR2 FQGTGA. V was trimmed by 3 bases and J by 0 bases, leaving 7 bases between them. The chain's CDR3 is CASSLAGSTDTQYF. The CDR3 region has the DNA TGTGCCAGCAGCTTGGCGGGCAGCACAGATACGCAGTATTTT.

In this sample, this clone turned up a few times. The CDR3 sequence is CASSLGLARDEQYF. The CDR3 coding sequence is TGTGCCAGCAGCTTGGGACTAGCTCGCGACGAGCAGTACTTC. The genes are TRBV7-9 and TRBJ2-7; 9 bases fit TRBD2. J was trimmed by 5 bases and V by 3 bases; bases with no gene match: 5. The CDR3 is made up of 14 amino acids. CDR1 is SEHNR and CDR2 is FQNEAQ in the germline V gene (reference sequence).

This clone turned up a few times. This rearrangement joins TRBV2 to TRBJ2-5; D remains unclear. Trimming stripped 8 bases from V and 5 bases from J, with 6 bases between. CDR3 length: 10 residues. Germline loops: CDR1 SNHLY, CDR2 FYNNEI. CDR3 protein: CASGRETQYF. The CDR3 coding sequence is TGTGCCAGCGGGCGGGAGACCCAGTACTTC.

This clone turned up a few times. The gene calls are TRBV5-5 and TRBJ2-2; TRBD1 agrees at 7 bases. With V trimmed by 2 bases and J by 5 bases, 6 bases remained unmatched. Germline V gene sequence: CDR1 SGHKS, CDR2 YYEKEE (reference sequence). This CDR3 spans 15 amino acids. CDR3 sequence reads: CASSLDRAKTGELFF. The CDR3 DNA sequence: TGTGCCAGCAGCTTAGACAGGGCAAAGACCGGGGAGCTGTTTTTT.

This clone occurred many times. The chain carries TRBV6-5 and TRBJ1-5, with D possibly matching TRBD1 (6 bases). Per germline, CDR1 MNHEY and CDR2 SVGAGI. This CDR3 region has 13 residues. Trimming removed 5 bases at V and 5 bases at J, with 10 bases between. CDR3 DNA: TGTGCCAGCAGTCAGGACAGCCATCAGCCCCAGCATTTT. As protein: CASSQDSHQPQHF.

In its sample, this clone was seen a few times. The chain recombines TRBV6-6 with TRBJ2-6; D gene ambiguous. V gave up 5 bases and J gave up 4 bases, with 12 bases separating them. The V gene's germline CDR1 is MNHNY and CDR2 SVGAGI (reference sequence). The CDR3 is 15 residues long. CDR3 sequence reads: CASSRLGSGANVLTF. CDR3 DNA: TGTGCCAGCAGTCGACTGGGGTCCGGGGCCAACGTCCTGACTTTC.

The table lists this clone with a few counts. The chain employs TRBV10-3 and TRBJ1-2; the D gene is possibly TRBD1 (6 bases). There are 14 residues in the CDR3. CDR1 is ENHRY, CDR2 SYGVKD, per germline. Trimming shortened V by 3 bases and J by 7 bases, and 15 bases separated the two germline ends. CDR3: CAISDSQGTLGYTF. The CDR3 DNA is TGTGCCATCAGTGACAGTCAGGGGACCCTTGGCTACACCTTC.